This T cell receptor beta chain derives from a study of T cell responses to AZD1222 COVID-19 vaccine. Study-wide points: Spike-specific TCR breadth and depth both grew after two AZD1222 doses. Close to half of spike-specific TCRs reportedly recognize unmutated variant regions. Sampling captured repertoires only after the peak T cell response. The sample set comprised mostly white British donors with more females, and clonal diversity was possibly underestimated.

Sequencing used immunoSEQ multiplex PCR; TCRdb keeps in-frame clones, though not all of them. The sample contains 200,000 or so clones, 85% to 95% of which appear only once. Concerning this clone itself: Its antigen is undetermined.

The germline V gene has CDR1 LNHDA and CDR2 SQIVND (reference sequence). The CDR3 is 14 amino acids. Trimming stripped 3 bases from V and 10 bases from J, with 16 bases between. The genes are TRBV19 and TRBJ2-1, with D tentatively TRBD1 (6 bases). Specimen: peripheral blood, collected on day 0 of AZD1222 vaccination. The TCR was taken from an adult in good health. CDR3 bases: TGTGCCAGTAGTATCAGCGACAGGCCGAGAGAGCAGTTCTTC. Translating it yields CASSISDRPREQFF.